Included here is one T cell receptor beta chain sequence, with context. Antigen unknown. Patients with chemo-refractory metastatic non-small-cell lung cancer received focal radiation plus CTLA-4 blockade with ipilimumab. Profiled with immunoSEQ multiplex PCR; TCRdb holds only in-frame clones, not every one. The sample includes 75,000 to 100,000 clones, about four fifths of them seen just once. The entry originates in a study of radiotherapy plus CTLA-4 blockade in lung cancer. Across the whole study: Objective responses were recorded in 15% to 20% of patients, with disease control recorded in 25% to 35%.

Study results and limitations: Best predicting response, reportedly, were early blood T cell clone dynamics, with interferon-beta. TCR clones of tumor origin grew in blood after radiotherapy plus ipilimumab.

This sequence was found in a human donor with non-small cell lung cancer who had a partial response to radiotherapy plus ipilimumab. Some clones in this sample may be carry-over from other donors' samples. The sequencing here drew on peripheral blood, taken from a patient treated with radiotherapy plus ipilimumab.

The CDR3 DNA sequence: TGTGCCAGCAGCACGAACAGGGGGTCGAATAAAAAACTGTTTTTT. This sequence encodes CASSTNRGSNKKLFF. The chain employs TRBV7-2 and TRBJ1-4; 8 bases map to TRBD1. Germline loops: CDR1 SGHTA, CDR2 FQGNSA. This CDR3 comprises 15 residues. V lost 5 bases to trimming and J lost 9 bases; unmatched junction nucleotides: 11.